A single sample is the source of the 27 T cell receptor beta chains below, sequenced in a study of blood T cell repertoires in COVID-19. Generated by immunoSEQ multiplex PCR, the TCRdb table keeps only in-frame clones and is missing some. The sample contains more than 95,000 clones, 84% of which appear only once. Sequencing was performed on peripheral blood. Receptors originate from a man between 60 and 75 years old with acute or convalescent COVID-19.

Comments on this clone: Different DNA sequences within this sample yield the same CDR3. The chain employs TRBV28 and TRBJ1-4, with D tentatively TRBD1 (5 bases). CDR1 is MDHEN and CDR2 is SYDVKM in the germline V gene. Trimming removed 6 bases from V and 10 bases from J, with 15 bases in between. The CDR3 has 13 amino acids. CDR3 region: CASSSPGGGKLFF. CDR3 DNA: TGTGCCAGCAGCTCACCGGGGGGGGGAAAACTGTTTTTT. Complete variable domain (other parts from reference TRBV28 and TRBJ1-4): DVKVTQSSRYLVKRTGEKVFLECVQDMDHENMFWYRQDPGLGLRLIYFSYDVKMKEKGDIPEGYSVSREKKERFSLILESASTNQTSMYLCASSSPGGGKLFFGSGTQLSVL.

The V and J genes are TRBV24-1 and TRBJ1-2; D may be TRBD1 (5 bases). With 5 bases removed from V and 7 bases from J, the gap between germline ends came to 10 bases. The CDR3 loop spans 12 amino acids. Germline values: CDR1 KGHDR, CDR2 SFDVKD. The CDR3 DNA sequence: TGTGCCACCAGTGCCGTAGACAGTGGCTACACCTTC. Protein sequence: CATSAVDSGYTF.

This clone appeared once. The chain employs TRBV10-3 and TRBJ1-1; no reliable D call. Germline CDR1 and CDR2: ENHRY and SYGVKD. The CDR3 sequence is 12 residues long. Between the trimmed V and J ends, which lost 6 bases and 11 bases, there was a span of 16 bases. CDR3 bases: TGTGCCATCAGCGAAAGAGCCCTCCACGCTTTCTTT. Protein product: CAISERALHAFF.

There are a few counts of this clone. The chain joins TRBV28 to TRBJ2-7, with TRBD2 matching over 15 bases. CDR3 length equals 20 residues. Germline trimming cut 0 bases from V and 7 bases from J; bases unmatched to any gene: 16. Germline V gene data show CDR1 as MDHEN and CDR2 as SYDVKM. The CDR3 loop reads CASSLWVLGLAGGAGREQYF. CDR3 DNA sequence: TGTGCCAGCAGTTTATGGGTGTTGGGACTAGCGGGAGGCGCGGGCAGGGAGCAGTACTTC. Filled out from reference TRBV28 and TRBJ2-7, the complete variable domain reads DVKVTQSSRYLVKRTGEKVFLECVQDMDHENMFWYRQDPGLGLRLIYFSYDVKMKEKGDIPEGYSVSREKKERFSLILESASTNQTSMYLCASSLWVLGLAGGAGREQYFGPGTRLTVT.

The gene calls are TRBV5-6 and TRBJ1-6, with 10 bases that match TRBD1. Germline V lookup: CDR1 SGHDT, CDR2 YYEEEE. Losses at the gene ends were 5 bases for V and 5 bases for J; bases not matched to a gene: 4. CDR3 length: 15 residues. The CDR3 protein is CASRRDRGNNSPLHF. The CDR3 DNA follows: TGTGCCAGCAGGAGGGACAGGGGTAATAATTCACCCCTCCACTTT.

The sample holds a few counts of this clone. The chain joins TRBV3-1 (or the pseudogene TRBV3-2) to TRBJ1-6, with TRBD1 identical over 8 bases. Germline lookup yields CDR1 LGHDT and CDR2 YNNKEL (reference sequence). V lost 0 bases to trimming and J lost 11 bases; unmatched junction nucleotides: 6. This CDR3 has 15 amino acids. CDR3 loop: CASSQDATGVAPLHF. Here the CDR3 DNA reads TGTGCCAGCAGCCAAGATGCGACAGGGGTGGCACCCCTCCACTTT.

The chain is built from TRBV11-2 and TRBJ2-7, with D perhaps TRBD2 (6 bases). The germline V gene encodes CDR1 SGHAT and CDR2 FQNNGV. The germline V and J ends were trimmed by 1 base and 6 bases, with 7 bases remaining between them. CDR3 size: 12 residues. The CDR3 DNA reads as TGTGCCAGCAGCTTAGGGAGGGCCGAGCAGTACGTC. It translates to CASSLGRAEQYV.

The chain couples TRBV7-2 to TRBJ1-5; D gene ambiguous. Germline V gene lookup returns CDR1 SGHTA and CDR2 FQGNSA. The CDR3 loop spans 13 amino acids. The ends were cut back, 6 bases at V and 2 bases at J, with 8 bases in the middle. CDR3 DNA: TGTGCCAGCAGTTCCCAGGGCAATCAGCCCCAGCATTTT. This sequence encodes CASSSQGNQPQHF.

This chain links TRBV4-3 with TRBJ1-2, with 9 bases identical to TRBD1. Germline V gene sequence: CDR1 LGHNA, CDR2 YSLEER. Trimming removed 1 base from V and 11 bases from J; junction bases left unmatched: 8. The CDR3 runs 14 residues. The CDR3 coding sequence is TGCGCCAGCAGCCAAGGGACAGGGGCGAGTATGTACACCTTC. It is translated as CASSQGTGASMYTF.

The gene calls are TRBV24-1 and TRBJ1-5, with D uncertain. Germline CDR1 is KGHDR and CDR2 is SFDVKD. Trimming cost V 5 bases and J 3 bases, with 7 bases left between them. The CDR3 length is 13 residues. The CDR3 coding sequence is TGTGCCACCAGTGGTACAGACAATCAGCCCCAGCATTTT. This gives the protein CATSGTDNQPQHF.

The CDR3 is CASSLDRDQPQHF. The CDR3, as DNA: TGTGCCAGCAGCTTAGACAGAGATCAGCCCCAGCATTTT. The chain joins TRBV7-2 to TRBJ1-5, with D hard to call. V was shortened by 1 base and J by 5 bases, with 6 bases between the two germline ends. Germline lookup yields CDR1 SGHTA and CDR2 FQGNSA. This CDR3 spans 13 amino acids.

The sample holds a few counts of this clone. The chain joins TRBV4-1 to TRBJ2-7; TRBD1 might be the D (5 bases). V dropped 2 bases and J dropped 1 base, with 9 bases sitting between them. This CDR3 contains 14 residues. Germline CDR1 reads MGHRA; CDR2 reads YSYEKL. CDR3 nucleotide sequence: TGCGCCAGCAGCCAAAAGACAGATTCCTACGAGCAGTACTTC. Its protein product is CASSQKTDSYEQYF.

V is TRBV11-3 and J is TRBJ2-1; D might be TRBD2 (6 bases). The CDR3 is 14 residues long. Trimming took off 1 base at V and 3 bases at J, with 7 bases between the two ends. Germline V gene lookup returns CDR1 SGHNT and CDR2 YENEEA. The CDR3 here is CASSLGGDYNEQFF. CDR3 nucleotide sequence: TGTGCCAGCAGCTTAGGCGGGGACTACAATGAGCAGTTCTTC.

This clone was recorded once. V gene TRBV27 combines with J gene TRBJ2-4; 7 bases are shared with TRBD2. The trim removed 2 bases at V and 6 bases at J, leaving 13 bases unmatched. Germline loops: CDR1 MNHEY, CDR2 SMNVEV (reference sequence). This CDR3 region has 17 residues. The CDR3 region is CASSLGRGVPGPNIQYF. The DNA of the CDR3 is TGTGCCAGCAGTTTAGGCCGGGGGGTCCCCGGGCCAAACATTCAGTACTTC.

This sequence joins TRBV19 and TRBJ1-4, with TRBD1 matching 9 bases. The junction had 4 bases not matched to a gene; V was cut back by 4 bases and J by 4 bases. CDR3 length equals 15 residues. Germline assignment: CDR1 LNHDA and CDR2 SQIVND (reference sequence). The chain's CDR3 is CASSRGQGDNEKLFF. The CDR3 coding sequence is TGTGCCAGTAGTAGGGGACAGGGTGATAATGAAAAACTGTTTTTT. Using reference TRBV19 and TRBJ1-4 for the parts outside the CDR3, the full variable domain is DGGITQSPKYLFRKEGQNVTLSCEQNLNHDAMYWYRQDPGQGLRLIYYSQIVNDFQKGDIAEGYSVSREKKESFPLTVTSAQKNPTAFYLCASSRGQGDNEKLFFGSGTQLSVL.

The genes are TRBV5-1 and TRBJ1-2; no firm D call. CDR1 is SGHRS, CDR2 YFSETQ, per germline. The CDR3 loop spans 13 amino acids. Trimming removed 2 bases from V and 6 bases from J, with 11 bases in between. The DNA of the CDR3 is TGCGCCAGCAGCTTCCAGACCGGGGATGGCTACACCTTC. Translated: CASSFQTGDGYTF.

This clone was seen at least ten times. This chain joins TRBV2 and TRBJ1-6, with D unclear. V lost 7 bases, J lost 10 bases, and 17 bases lay in between. CDR1 is SNHLY and CDR2 is FYNNEI in the germline V gene. CDR3 length: 14 amino acids. This chain's CDR3 is CASTGGAIASPLHF. The CDR3 DNA reads as TGTGCCAGCACTGGCGGAGCCATCGCGTCACCCCTCCACTTT.

The sample holds one count of this clone. This rearrangement joins TRBV18 to TRBJ1-5, with a tentative D call TRBD1 (6 bases). Germline assignment: CDR1 KGHSH and CDR2 LQKENI. The CDR3 spans 13 residues. Trimming pared 6 bases from V and 3 bases from J, leaving 9 bases between. The CDR3 nucleotides read TGTGCCAGCTCCGGACAGTCCAATCAGCCCCAGCATTTT. Its translation is CASSGQSNQPQHF.

The chain couples TRBV9 to TRBJ2-1; 12 positions match TRBD2. V dropped 4 bases and J dropped 4; count of bases not matched to a gene: 6. CDR1 SGDLS and CDR2 YYNGEE come from the germline V gene. This CDR3 has 16 amino acids. The CDR3 reads CASSPTGTSGYNEQFF. The CDR3 DNA reads TGTGCCAGCAGCCCCACCGGGACTAGCGGGTACAATGAGCAGTTCTTC.

CDR3 residues: CASSSVSPLHF. CDR3 sequence (DNA): TGTGCCAGCAGCTCCGTCTCACCCCTCCACTTT. The J gene is TRBJ1-6, the V gene TRBV7-9; D unresolved. Germline CDR1 and CDR2: SEHNR and FQNEAQ (reference sequence). The V gene lost 4 bases and the J gene lost 10 bases, with 5 bases spanning the gap. The CDR3 consists of 11 residues.

This rearrangement joins TRBV21-1 to TRBJ2-7; the table's D call TRBD1 went unverified against the DNA. TRBV21-1 is recorded as a pseudogene. The CDR3 loop spans 14 amino acids. CDR3 DNA: TGTGCCAGCAAGACGACAGGGCCCCCCTACGAGCAGTACGTC. Translating gives CASKTTGPPYEQYV.

The genes are TRBV5-1 and TRBJ1-2, with no clear D. The CDR3 totals 15 residues. V was trimmed by 4 bases and J by 0 bases, leaving 13 bases between them. Germline-derived CDR1 and CDR2 are SGHRS and YFSETQ. The CDR3 DNA is TGCGCCAGCAGCCGGGAGGGCGCAGCTAACTATGGCTACACCTTC. Amino acids: CASSREGAANYGYTF.

This CDR3 is CASSLALTGGANVLTF. The CDR3 DNA reads TGTGCCAGCAGCTTAGCTCTAACAGGAGGGGCCAACGTCCTGACTTTC. The chain is built from TRBV7-2 and TRBJ2-6; possibly TRBD1 for D (5 bases). Trimming removed 0 bases from V and 4 bases from J, with 10 bases in between. The CDR3 sequence is 16 residues long. Germline-derived CDR1 and CDR2 are SGHTA and FQGNSA.

This clone was seen just once. This rearrangement joins TRBV6-1 to TRBJ2-7; tentatively, D is TRBD2 (5 bases). The CDR3 consists of 15 residues. V was pared by 2 bases and J by 6 bases, with 17 bases between. Germline CDR1 reads MNHNS; CDR2 reads SASEGT. Written as DNA, the CDR3 is TGTGCCAGCAGTGAACCTGGACTTAGGATAGGCGAGCAGTACTTC. This sequence encodes CASSEPGLRIGEQYF.

V is TRBV7-9 and J is TRBJ2-2, with 7 bases matching TRBD1. The germline CDR1 and CDR2 sequences are SEHNR and FQNEAQ (reference sequence). This CDR3 region has 15 residues. Trimming took 2 bases from V and 1 from J; bases not matched to a gene: 1. The DNA for the CDR3 is TGTGCCAGCAGCTTAAACAGGGGGAACACCGGGGAGCTGTTTTTT. Translating gives CASSLNRGNTGELFF.

The chain joins TRBV19 to TRBJ1-4, with 10 nucleotides matching TRBD1. The CDR3 sequence is 15 residues long. V lost 6 bases and J lost 8; bases outside the gene matches: 9. Germline CDR1 reads LNHDA; CDR2 reads SQIVND (reference sequence). Here the CDR3 DNA reads TGTGCCAGTAGGAACACCGGGACAGGGGACGAAAAACTGTTTTTT. Translating gives CASRNTGTGDEKLFF. Based on the CDR3 plus reference TRBV19 and TRBJ1-4, the full variable domain is DGGITQSPKYLFRKEGQNVTLSCEQNLNHDAMYWYRQDPGQGLRLIYYSQIVNDFQKGDIAEGYSVSREKKESFPLTVTSAQKNPTAFYLCASRNTGTGDEKLFFGSGTQLSVL.

The chain uses TRBV29-1 and TRBJ2-5; the D gene is possibly TRBD2 (5 bases). Germline V gives CDR1 SQVTM, CDR2 ANQGSEA. V was cut by 4 bases and J by 3 bases, with 9 bases left in between. The CDR3 spans 12 residues. The CDR3 DNA reads as TGCAGCGTTGGGTGGGAGAAAGAGACCCAGTACTTC. Protein: CSVGWEKETQYF.